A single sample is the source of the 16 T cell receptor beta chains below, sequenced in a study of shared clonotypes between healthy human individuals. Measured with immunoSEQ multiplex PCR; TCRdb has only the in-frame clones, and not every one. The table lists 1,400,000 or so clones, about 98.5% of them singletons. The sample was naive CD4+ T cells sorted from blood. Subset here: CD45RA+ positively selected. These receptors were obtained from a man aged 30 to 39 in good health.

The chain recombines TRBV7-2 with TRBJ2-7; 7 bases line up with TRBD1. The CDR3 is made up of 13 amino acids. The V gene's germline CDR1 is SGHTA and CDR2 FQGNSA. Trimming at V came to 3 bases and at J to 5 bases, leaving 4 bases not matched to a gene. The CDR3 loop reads CASSLDRMHEQYF. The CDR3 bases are TGTGCCAGCAGCTTGGACAGGATGCACGAGCAGTACTTC.

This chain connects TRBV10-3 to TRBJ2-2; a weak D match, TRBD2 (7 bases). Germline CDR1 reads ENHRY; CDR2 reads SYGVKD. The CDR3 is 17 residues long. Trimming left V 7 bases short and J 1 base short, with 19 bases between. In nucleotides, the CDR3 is TGTGCCATCAAACTGGTTCGAGCGGGACAGAACACCGGGGAGCTGTTTTTT. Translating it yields CAIKLVRAGQNTGELFF.

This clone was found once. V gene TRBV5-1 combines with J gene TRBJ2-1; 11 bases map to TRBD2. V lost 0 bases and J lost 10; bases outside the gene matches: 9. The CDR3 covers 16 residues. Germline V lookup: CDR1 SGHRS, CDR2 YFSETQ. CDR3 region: CASSLDLAGGLGEQFF. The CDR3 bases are TGCGCCAGCAGCTTGGACCTAGCGGGAGGTCTCGGGGAGCAGTTCTTC.

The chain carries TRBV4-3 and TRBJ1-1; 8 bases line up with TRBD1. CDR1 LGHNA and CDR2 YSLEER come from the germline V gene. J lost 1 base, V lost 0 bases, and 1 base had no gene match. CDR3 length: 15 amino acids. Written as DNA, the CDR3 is TGCGCCAGCAGCCAAGATGGACAGGGGAACACTGAAGCTTTCTTT. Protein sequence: CASSQDGQGNTEAFF.

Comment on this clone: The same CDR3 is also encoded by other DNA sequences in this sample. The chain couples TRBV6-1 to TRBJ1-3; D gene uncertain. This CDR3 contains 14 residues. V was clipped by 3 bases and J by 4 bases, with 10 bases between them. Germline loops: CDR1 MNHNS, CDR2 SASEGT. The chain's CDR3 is CASSERSSGNTIYF. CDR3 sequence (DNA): TGTGCCAGCAGTGAGAGGTCGTCCGGAAACACCATATATTTT.

This CDR3 reads CASSLQGHSGNTIYF. The CDR3 bases are TGTGCCAGCAGCCTACAGGGCCACTCTGGAAACACCATATATTTT. The rearrangement joins TRBV11-2 to TRBJ1-3; weak D call: TRBD1 (6 bases). Germline V gene lookup returns CDR1 SGHAT and CDR2 FQNNGV. Trimming pared 5 bases from V and 0 bases from J, leaving 11 bases between. The CDR3 contains 15 residues.

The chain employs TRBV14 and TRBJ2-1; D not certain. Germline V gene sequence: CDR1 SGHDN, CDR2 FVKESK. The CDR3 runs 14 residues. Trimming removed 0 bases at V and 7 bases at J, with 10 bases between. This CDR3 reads CASSQDVGNNEQFF. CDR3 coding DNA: TGTGCCAGCAGCCAAGATGTAGGGAATAATGAGCAGTTCTTC. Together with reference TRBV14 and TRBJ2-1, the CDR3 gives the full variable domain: EAGVTQFPSHSVIEKGQTVTLRCDPISGHDNLYWYRRVMGKEIKFLLHFVKESKQDESGMPNNRFLAERTGGTYSTLKVQPAELEDSGVYFCASSQDVGNNEQFFGPGTRLTVL.

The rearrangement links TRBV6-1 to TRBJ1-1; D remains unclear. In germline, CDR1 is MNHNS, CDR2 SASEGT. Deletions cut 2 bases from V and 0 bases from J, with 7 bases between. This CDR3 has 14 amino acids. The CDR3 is CASSEQQMNTEAFF. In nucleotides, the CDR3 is TGTGCCAGCAGTGAACAGCAGATGAACACTGAAGCTTTCTTT.

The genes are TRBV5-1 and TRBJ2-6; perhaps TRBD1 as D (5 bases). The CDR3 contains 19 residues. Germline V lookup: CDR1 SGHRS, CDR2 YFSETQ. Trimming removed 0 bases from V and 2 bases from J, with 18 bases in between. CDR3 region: CASSLEGHLFLTGANVLTF. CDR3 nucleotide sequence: TGCGCCAGCAGCTTGGAAGGACATCTCTTCCTCACTGGGGCCAACGTCCTGACTTTC.

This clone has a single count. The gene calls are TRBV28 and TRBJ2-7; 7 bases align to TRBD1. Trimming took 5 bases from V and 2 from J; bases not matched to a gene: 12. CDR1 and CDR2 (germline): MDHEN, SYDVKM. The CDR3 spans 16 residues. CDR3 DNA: TGTGCCAGCAGTGGATCCAACGACAGGGACCCCTACGAGCAGTACTTC. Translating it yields CASSGSNDRDPYEQYF. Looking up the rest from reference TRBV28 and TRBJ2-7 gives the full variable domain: DVKVTQSSRYLVKRTGEKVFLECVQDMDHENMFWYRQDPGLGLRLIYFSYDVKMKEKGDIPEGYSVSREKKERFSLILESASTNQTSMYLCASSGSNDRDPYEQYFGPGTRLTVT.

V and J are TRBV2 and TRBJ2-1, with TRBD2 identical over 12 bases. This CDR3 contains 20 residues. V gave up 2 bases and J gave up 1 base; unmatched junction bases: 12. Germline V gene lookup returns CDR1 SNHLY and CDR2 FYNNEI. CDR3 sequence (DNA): TGTGCCAGCAGTGAATTCCTAGCTAGCGGGAGGGCCCGATCCTACAATGAGCAGTTCTTC. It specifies CASSEFLASGRARSYNEQFF.

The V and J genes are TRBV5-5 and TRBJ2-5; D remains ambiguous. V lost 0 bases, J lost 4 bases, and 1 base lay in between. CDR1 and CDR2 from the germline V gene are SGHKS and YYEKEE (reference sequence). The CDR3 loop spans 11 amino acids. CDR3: CASSLAETQYF. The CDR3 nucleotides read TGTGCCAGCAGCTTGGCAGAGACCCAGTACTTC.

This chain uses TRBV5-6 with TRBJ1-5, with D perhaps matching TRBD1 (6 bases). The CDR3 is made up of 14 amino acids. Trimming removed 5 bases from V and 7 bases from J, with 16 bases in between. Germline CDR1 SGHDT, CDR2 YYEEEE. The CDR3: CASSRRGGKQPQHF. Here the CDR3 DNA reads TGTGCCAGCAGTAGGAGGGGGGGTAAGCAGCCCCAGCATTTT.

The CDR3 protein is CASSLGVADTQYF. CDR3 sequence (DNA): TGTGCCAGCAGCTTGGGGGTTGCAGATACGCAGTATTTT. The chain links TRBV7-2 to TRBJ2-3, with D perhaps matching TRBD1 or TRBD2 (5 bases each). Trimming shortened V by 3 bases and J by 4 bases, and 8 bases separated the two germline ends. CDR3 length: 13 amino acids. Germline lookup yields CDR1 SGHTA and CDR2 FQGNSA.

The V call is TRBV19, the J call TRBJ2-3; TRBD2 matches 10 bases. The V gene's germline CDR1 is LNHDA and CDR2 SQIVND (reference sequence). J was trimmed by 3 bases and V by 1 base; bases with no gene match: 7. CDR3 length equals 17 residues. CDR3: CASSIVSSGSRTDTQYF. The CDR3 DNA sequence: TGTGCCAGTAGTATAGTGTCTAGCGGGAGCCGGACAGATACGCAGTATTTT.

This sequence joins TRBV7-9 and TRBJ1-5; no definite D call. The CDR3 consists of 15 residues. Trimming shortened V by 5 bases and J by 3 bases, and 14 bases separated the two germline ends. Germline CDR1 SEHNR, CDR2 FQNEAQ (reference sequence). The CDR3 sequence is CASSQTGRDNQPQHF. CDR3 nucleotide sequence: TGTGCCAGCAGCCAAACGGGTAGGGACAATCAGCCCCAGCATTTT.